These 17 T cell receptor beta chains came from one sample sequenced in a study of blood T cell repertoires in COVID-19. Sequenced by immunoSEQ multiplex PCR; TCRdb stores in-frame clones only, minus some. The sample consists of approximately 300,000 clones, approximately 86% of them appearing once. The sequenced material came from PBMCs or T cells enriched from blood (not recorded which). The receptor set was obtained from a woman aged 18-29 years who had recovered from COVID-19.

The chain links TRBV11-3 to TRBJ2-7, with TRBD1 matching over 10 bases. V lost 2 bases to trimming and J lost 4 bases; unmatched junction nucleotides: 8. The CDR3 consists of 16 residues. Germline CDR1 and CDR2: SGHNT and YENEEA. The CDR3 sequence: CASSLLSGTGEYEQYF. DNA of the CDR3: TGTGCCAGCAGCTTATTATCCGGGACAGGGGAGTACGAGCAGTACTTC. Variable domain in full (rest from reference TRBV11-3 and TRBJ2-7): EAGVVQSPRYKIIEKKQPVAFWCNPISGHNTLYWYLQNLGQGPELLIRYENEEAVDDSQLPKDRFSAERLKGVDSTLKIQPAELGDSAVYLCASSLLSGTGEYEQYFGPGTRLTVT.

The J gene is TRBJ2-1, the V gene TRBV19; the match to TRBD2 covers 8 bases. Germline values: CDR1 LNHDA, CDR2 SQIVND (reference sequence). Trimming took 1 base from V and 6 from J; bases not matched to a gene: 5. This CDR3 has 15 residues. CDR3 coding DNA: TGTGCCAGTAGTATAGTCCCCGGGACTAGCAATGAGCAGTTCTTC. Amino acids: CASSIVPGTSNEQFF.

The chain joins TRBV7-9 to TRBJ1-2, with 7 bases aligning to TRBD1. The trim removed 4 bases at V and 11 bases at J, leaving 10 bases unmatched. There are 13 residues in the CDR3. The V gene's germline CDR1 is SEHNR and CDR2 FQNEAQ (reference sequence). The CDR3 region is CASSSGTATHYTF. DNA of the CDR3: TGTGCCAGCAGCTCCGGGACAGCCACCCATTACACCTTC.

This chain links TRBV18 with TRBJ2-7; perhaps TRBD1 as D (6 bases). The CDR3 sequence is 20 residues long. The germline V gene encodes CDR1 KGHSH and CDR2 LQKENI. The V gene lost 2 bases and the J gene lost 0 bases, with 26 bases spanning the gap. CDR3 amino acids: CASSPKEKGVRDGNSYEQYF. CDR3 coding DNA: TGTGCCAGCTCACCAAAGGAGAAGGGGGTCCGGGACGGGAACTCCTACGAGCAGTACTTC. Full variable domain (outside the CDR3, taken from reference TRBV18 and TRBJ2-7): NAGVMQNPRHLVRRRGQEARLRCSPMKGHSHVYWYRQLPEEGLKFMVYLQKENIIDESGMPKERFSAEFPKEGPSILRIQQVVRGDSAAYFCASSPKEKGVRDGNSYEQYFGPGTRLTVT.

The chain couples TRBV9 to TRBJ1-2, with 7 nucleotides matching TRBD1. Per germline, CDR1 SGDLS and CDR2 YYNGEE. This CDR3 has 14 amino acids. Trimming took 0 bases from V and 4 from J; bases not matched to a gene: 3. CDR3 protein: CASSVGGTAYGYTF. The CDR3 region has the DNA TGTGCCAGCAGCGTAGGGGGGACAGCCTATGGCTACACCTTC.

The chain combines TRBV30 with TRBJ1-1, with D tentatively TRBD1 (5 bases). Germline CDR1 reads GTSNPN; CDR2 reads SVGIG (reference sequence). This CDR3 is 13 amino acids long. Trimming took off 2 bases at V and 8 bases at J, with 15 bases between the two ends. CDR3 amino acids: CAWSSVQGLEAFF. The CDR3, as DNA: TGTGCCTGGAGTAGCGTTCAGGGCCTAGAAGCTTTCTTT.

The gene calls are TRBV11-2 and TRBJ1-4, with D possibly being TRBD1 (5 bases). CDR1 SGHAT and CDR2 FQNNGV come from the germline V gene. Trimming cost V 0 bases and J 3 bases, with 8 bases left between them. The CDR3 is 15 amino acids. The CDR3 protein is CASSLEQEPNEKLFF. DNA for the CDR3: TGTGCCAGCAGCTTAGAACAGGAACCTAATGAAAAACTGTTTTTT.

CDR3 residues: CASSGGQGTNEKLFF. For the CDR3, the DNA is TGTGCCAGCAGTGGAGGACAGGGAACTAATGAAAAACTGTTTTTT. The chain carries TRBV3-1 (or the pseudogene TRBV3-2) and TRBJ1-4; 8 bases fit TRBD1. V lost 6 bases and J lost 1; bases outside the gene matches: 4. Germline values: CDR1 LGHDT, CDR2 YNNKEL (reference sequence). This CDR3 spans 15 amino acids.

V and J are TRBV6-6 and TRBJ2-3, with D tentatively TRBD2 (6 bases). CDR1 and CDR2 from the germline V gene are MNHNY and SVGAGI (reference sequence). V lost 10 bases and J lost 3, with 14 bases in between. The CDR3 spans 13 residues. CDR3 in amino acids: CATLEGRTDTQYF. The CDR3 DNA reads as TGTGCCACCCTTGAGGGGAGGACAGATACGCAGTATTTT.

The chain joins TRBV4-2 to TRBJ2-1; 9 nucleotides align to TRBD2. This CDR3 is 16 amino acids long. Trimming took 0 bases from V and 3 from J; bases not matched to a gene: 3. In germline, CDR1 is LGHNA, CDR2 YNFKEQ. CDR3 bases: TGTGCCAGCAGCCAAGAAGGGACTAGCATCTACAATGAGCAGTTCTTC. Its protein product is CASSQEGTSIYNEQFF.

Only one count was recorded for this clone. This sequence joins TRBV11-2 and TRBJ1-2; D uncertain. Germline CDR1 reads SGHAT; CDR2 reads FQNNGV. V lost 1 base and J lost 4, with 13 bases in between. The CDR3 sequence is 15 residues long. The DNA for the CDR3 is TGTGCCAGCAGCTTAGGGAGGAATCCAGTCTATGGCTACACCTTC. Its translation is CASSLGRNPVYGYTF.

CDR3 residues: CASSHGLAAIFDNEQFF. The CDR3 DNA sequence: TGCGCCAGCAGCCATGGGCTAGCGGCAATTTTCGACAATGAGCAGTTCTTC. The chain combines TRBV4-3 with TRBJ2-1; TRBD2 aligns across 7 bases. Looked up from germline, CDR1 is LGHNA and CDR2 is YSLEER. The CDR3 has 17 residues. V lost 3 bases and J lost 5; bases outside the gene matches: 13.

Comments on this clone: This sample also contains other DNA sequences that code for the same CDR3. V is TRBV29-1 and J is TRBJ1-2, with 10 bases fitting TRBD1. The CDR3 spans 13 residues. Germline V gene sequence: CDR1 SQVTM, CDR2 ANQGSEA. The junction had 1 base not matched to a gene; V was cut back by 4 bases and J by 2 bases. This CDR3 reads CSVATGGNYGYTF. The CDR3 coding sequence is TGCAGCGTTGCGACAGGGGGCAACTATGGCTACACCTTC.

This clone was seen once. The chain has TRBV19 and TRBJ2-3; 10 bases are shared with TRBD2. Germline V lookup: CDR1 LNHDA, CDR2 SQIVND (reference sequence). V shed 4 bases and J 6 bases; nucleotides not matched to a gene: 7. This CDR3 spans 15 amino acids. The DNA for the CDR3 is TGTGCCAGTAGTAGCCTAGCGGGAGTCGGCGATACGCAGTATTTT. Translated, it gives CASSSLAGVGDTQYF.

The V gene is TRBV18, the J gene TRBJ2-5; 9 bases match TRBD1. Unmatched junction bases numbered 9, after V lost 3 bases and J lost 1 base. CDR3 length: 17 residues. Germline lookup yields CDR1 KGHSH and CDR2 LQKENI. The DNA for the CDR3 is TGTGCCAGCTCACCCACCCGGACAGGGGTAATCCAAGAGACCCAGTACTTC. It specifies CASSPTRTGVIQETQYF.

CDR3 DNA: TGCAGCGTGGCTCGGGGACAGGGCTCTGGAAACACCATATATTTT. It is translated as CSVARGQGSGNTIYF. The rearrangement links TRBV29-1 to TRBJ1-3, with 9 bases identical to TRBD1. This CDR3 comprises 15 residues. Germline V lookup: CDR1 SQVTM, CDR2 ANQGSEA. V trimming: 6 bases; J trimming: 0 bases; junction bases outside the gene matches: 6.

The chain is built from TRBV28 and TRBJ2-1; no definite D call. The CDR3 runs to 12 residues. V lost 2 bases to trimming and J lost 9 bases, with 8 bases between them. From germline, CDR1 is MDHEN and CDR2 SYDVKM. The CDR3 DNA sequence: TGTGCCAGCAGTTTACAGCCGGGTGAGCAGTTCTTC. It codes for CASSLQPGEQFF.